Sequencing of this T cell receptor (beta chain) was carried out in a study of glioma-infiltrating T cells after dendritic cell vaccination. TCRdb keeps only in-frame clones here, not all; method: immunoSEQ multiplex PCR. The table shows some 91,000 clones, with approximately 75% occurring only once. As to time point: after dendritic cell vaccination, including at tumor progression/relapse. The germline CDR1 and CDR2 sequences are SGHNT and YYREEE (reference sequence). V lost 3 bases, J lost 0 bases, and 12 bases lay in between. The CDR3 spans 15 residues. This sample comprised blood, obtained after dendritic cell vaccination. V is TRBV5-4 and J is TRBJ1-1, with D possibly matching TRBD1 (6 bases). This TCR derives from a human donor with glioblastoma. The CDR3 nucleotides read TGTGCCAGCAGCTGGGGGGGCAGTATGAACACTGAAGCTTTCTTT. Its protein is CASSWGGSMNTEAFF.